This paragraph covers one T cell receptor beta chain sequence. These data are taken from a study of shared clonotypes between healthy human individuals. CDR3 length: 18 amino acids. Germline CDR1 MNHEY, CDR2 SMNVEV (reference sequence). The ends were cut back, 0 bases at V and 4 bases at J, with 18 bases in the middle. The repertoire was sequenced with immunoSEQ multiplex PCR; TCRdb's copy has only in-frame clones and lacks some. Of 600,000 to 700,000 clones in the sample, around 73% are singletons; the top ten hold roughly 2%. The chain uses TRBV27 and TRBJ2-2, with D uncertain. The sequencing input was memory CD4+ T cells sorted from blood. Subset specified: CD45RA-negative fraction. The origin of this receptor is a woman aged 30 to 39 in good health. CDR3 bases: TGTGCCAGCAGTTTATCTGGCACCCGACAATGGAGCACCGGGGAGCTGTTTTTT. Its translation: CASSLSGTRQWSTGELFF.